This T cell receptor beta chain was recorded in a study of long-term antiretroviral therapy in people with HIV. The libraries were made with immunoSEQ v3.0 at survey level. What sequencing targeted per sample was roughly 40,000-55,000 T-cell genomes. Method: immunoSEQ multiplex PCR; TCRdb's copy keeps in-frame clones and lacks some. In the table there are approximately 9,700 clones, 75% of which are singletons. Study conclusions and caveats: ART-treated samples gained diversity yet remained below transplant donor controls.

Germline CDR1 SGHDT, CDR2 YYEEEE. There are 13 residues in the CDR3. The ends were cut back, 0 bases at V and 1 base at J, with 4 bases in the middle. To note about this clone: Its target is not known.

The TCR was taken from a man aged 40-50 years with HIV. The genes are TRBV5-6 and TRBJ2-5; D not certain. This material consisted of unsorted PBMCs, taken 1.8 years before starting antiretroviral therapy. Here the CDR3 DNA reads TGTGCCAGCAGCTTGGCCTTCCAAGAGACCCAGTACTTC. It encodes CASSLAFQETQYF.